This T cell receptor beta chain came from a study of T cell responses to AZD1222 COVID-19 vaccine. Across the whole study: Second-dose recipients at about 4 or about 12 weeks were treated as one pooled group. Study-wide points: Breadth and depth of Spike-specific TCRs rose after two AZD1222 doses. Possibly, clonal diversity was underestimated; donors were largely white British and included more females.

With regard to this clone: Its matching antigen is unknown.

The V gene end was trimmed by 9 bases and the J gene end by 4 bases; junction bases not matched to a gene: 15. The CDR3 contains 16 residues. Looked up from germline, CDR1 is LNHDA and CDR2 is SQIVND (reference sequence). Method: immunoSEQ multiplex PCR; TCRdb's copy keeps in-frame clones and lacks some. The sample consists of about 140,000 clones, roughly 92% of them appearing once. This chain links TRBV19 with TRBJ1-2; the match to TRBD1 covers 9 bases. Sequencing used peripheral blood, obtained on day 0 of AZD1222 vaccination. This sequence originates from an adult in good health. The DNA of the CDR3 is TGTGCCAGCCTCGGCCCCACGGGACAGGGTTTCTATGGCTACACCTTC. Translation gives CASLGPTGQGFYGYTF.